This TCR beta chain was captured in a study of T-cell reconstitution after alpha-beta-depleted transplantation in children. The table lists this clonotype with many counts. CDR1 and CDR2 from the germline V gene are SQVTM and ANQGSEA. With 7 bases removed from V and 5 bases from J, the gap between germline ends came to 14 bases. The CDR3 is 12 residues long. Unique molecular identifiers were built into the TCRbeta library. MiXCR, run by TCRdb on the PCR reads, gives a single entry per CDR3 protein. Counted here are roughly 400,000 distinct CDR3 sequences, 20% occurring once; the ten biggest clones make up approximately 3.9%.

V usage is TRBV29-1 and J usage is TRBJ1-1; possibly TRBD1 for D (6 bases). The material was PBMCs from the stem cell graft donor, obtained from the stem cell graft. The clonotype comes from a human donor who donated a stem cell graft to a child with acute myeloid leukemia. The CDR3 bases are TGCAGCGCTACAGGGATGGGGACTGAAGCTTTCTTT. Translation: CSATGMGTEAFF.